The clone carrying this T cell receptor (beta chain) was seen ten or more times. The antigen is unknown. Individual cDNA molecules were tagged with unique molecular identifiers. Each CDR3 protein is one row after TCRdb ran MiXCR on the 5' RACE reads. The table includes around 44,000 distinct CDR3 sequences, about 7.8% detected once. Trimming took off 5 bases at V and 4 bases at J, with 18 bases between the two ends. This CDR3 region has 15 residues. Germline V gives CDR1 MDHEN, CDR2 SYDVKM. This entry comes from a study of early T cells in non-severe SARS-CoV-2 infection. Study overall: The study sequenced bulk RNA from unsorted whole blood, with chains unpaired.

The study's findings and limits: Anti-spike CD8 responses were favored by VDJdb matching, which missed private and CD4 specificities.

The TCR originated in an adult who was a healthcare worker with PCR-confirmed SARS-CoV-2 infection or an uninfected control (not recorded which). Sequencing input: whole blood. The V and J genes are TRBV28 and TRBJ2-7; D could derive from TRBD1 or TRBD2 (5 bases each). The CDR3 bases are TGTGCCAGCAGTCCTGAATGGGGGTTCGGATACGAGCAGTACTTC. This encodes CASSPEWGFGYEQYF.